This T cell receptor beta chain was recovered during a study of T-cell memory formation after mild COVID-19. About the research overall: There were largely donor-specific TCR clusters. Points from the study as a whole: Day 15 to 85 contracting clones showed balanced CD4/CD8; day 15 to 37 expanders favored CD4+. Pre-infection memory already had some responding clones, implying cross-reactive memory joined.

This clonotype has a count of ten or more. Antigen: not known. The trim removed 1 base at V and 6 bases at J, leaving 6 bases unmatched. Germline V gene data show CDR1 as MGHRA and CDR2 as YSYEKL. The CDR3 spans 15 residues. Researchers used 5'RACE with constant-segment primers to make TCR alpha and TCR beta cDNA libraries that carry sample barcodes and UMIs. MiXCR, applied by TCRdb to the 5' RACE reads, yields one record per CDR3 protein. The sample has some 130,000 distinct CDR3 sequences, approximately 15% seen once. Specimen: PBMCs or a T cell subset sorted from them (not recorded which). This clonotype was obtained from an adult woman who had mild COVID-19 (a few samples of this study predate the infection). Cell type and time point are not known. This sequence joins TRBV4-1 and TRBJ2-1; TRBD1 aligns across 7 bases. CDR3 sequence reads: CASSQGPGGFNEQFF. The CDR3, as DNA: TGCGCCAGCAGCCAAGGGCCAGGGGGTTTCAATGAGCAGTTCTTC.